This TCR beta chain was recorded in a study of blood T cells in healthy people across ages. V lost 2 bases and J lost 9, with 14 bases in between. The germline V gene has CDR1 MGHRA and CDR2 YSYEKL. The CDR3 runs to 14 residues. Then a second PCR, running roughly 6 to 12 cycles, was carried out with a sample-barcoded 5' primer and a J-beta primer mix. TCRdb independently ran MiXCR on the 5' RACE reads; one entry per CDR3 protein. Among about 780,000 distinct CDR3 sequences listed, more than 35% were seen once. This clonotype showed up many times. The sample comprised blood. The chain uses TRBV4-1 and TRBJ2-1; perhaps D is TRBD1 or TRBD2 (5 bases each). This clonotype originated in a man older than 75 in good health. Here the CDR3 reads CASSQTLRGGEQFF. DNA of the CDR3: TGCGCCAGCAGCCAAACACTGAGGGGCGGTGAGCAGTTCTTC.